Detailed here is one T cell receptor (beta chain). This clone's antigen is unknown. Base qualities are not recorded, but no much larger clone differs from it by a single base. In the ViraFEST assay, PBMC were stimulated with viral peptide pools, and TCR sequencing was then used to find antigen-specific CD4+ T cell clonotypes based on their expansion. After less than 13 days of culture, CD4+ T cells were isolated with the EasySep CD4+ T cell isolation kit. Negative nucleocapsid antibody results before and after vaccination confirmed that the healthy vaccine recipients had no prior SARS-CoV-2 infection. Roughly 2.1 million PBMC per well were cultured in IMDM with about 5.4% human AB serum, 10 IU/ml IL-2 and gentamicin, plus 10 ug/ml peptides. On days 3 and 7, half of the culture medium was replaced with fresh IL-2-containing medium. Unless noted otherwise, every peptide stimulation condition was cultured in triplicate wells. PBMC were separated from whole blood using Ficoll-Paque Plus gradient centrifugation and were then either cryopreserved at -140C or used fresh. Overlapping peptide pools spanned the spike proteins of SARS-CoV-2 and the common cold coronaviruses HCoV-NL63, HCoV-OC43 and HCoV-229E. Genomic DNA was extracted from cultured CD4+ T cells with the QIAamp micro DNA kit.

The sample originates from a study of vaccination effects on CD4 cells after COVID-19 (dated by TCRdb to between 2021 and 2022). For the study in its entirety: Participants received two doses of either the BNT162b2 or the mRNA-1273 mRNA SARS-CoV-2 vaccine. Altogether, some 11 COVID-19 convalescent patients and a few SARS-CoV-2-naive healthy vaccine recipients made up the full study. The Oncomine TCR Beta short-read assay on an Illumina iSeq 100 was used to sequence cultures from other donors in the study. SARS-CoV-2 spike-specific CD4+ TCR repertoires from before and after mRNA vaccination were compared in COVID-19 convalescent patients and in infection-naive vaccine recipients. Broader findings and caveats from the paper: Limitations of the study were the small number of convalescent patients and the absence of early post-infection timepoints. Among healthy vaccine recipients, nearly all vaccine-induced clones were SARS-CoV-2 mono-reactive, and only 1 of 255 was cross-reactive with common cold coronaviruses. Marked clonal contraction was observed in both infection-induced and vaccine-induced clones at late post-vaccination timepoints, consistent with waning T cell responses.

The library was produced with the immunoSEQ multiplex PCR assay. DNA from the CD4+ T cells that had been cultured and isolated underwent TCR beta CDR3 sequencing. Per the authors' processing: The analysis removed non-productive TCR sequences, trimmed reads to the CDR3 region, and retained only CDR3s that were 7 or more amino acids long. Antigen-specific clonotypes were identified with the MANAFEST web app by comparing expansion in peptide wells against reference cultures. To be called positive, a clone needed expansion at FDR<0.05 compared with the reference and with all other wells, an odds ratio greater than 5, and a frequency greater than 0.1% in two replicate wells. Cross-reactive clonotypes were defined as significantly expanded in SARS-CoV-2 spike wells and in at least one common cold coronavirus spike condition. Using the stringdist R package, CDR3 similarity was measured by Levenshtein distance, and unrooted trees were constructed with ape in R 3.6.1. TCRdb stores this immuneACCESS table with in-frame sequences only. Part of the clones is absent; in the studies checked, under half of the shortfall reflects unresolved V genes, and no reason is known for the rest. The DNA gave D and trimming, while V, J and clone size come from that table. Recorded for this sample are about 37,000 clones; roughly 66% of them occurred a single time. Approximately 15% of the sample goes to the ten largest clones.

The CDR3 measures 15 amino acids from cysteine to phenylalanine. Just the 45-base CDR3 DNA is kept, in frame starting at base 1. The germline V gene provides CDR1 MNHEY and CDR2 SVGAGI. V ends up 0 bases short and J 0 bases short, with an unmatched junction base count of 2. The sequencing used CD4+ T cells from PBMCs cultured with HCoV-OC43 spike peptides, collected before COVID-19 vaccination. In the paper's terms, the cell subset or site label means: HCoV-OC43 spike overlapping peptide pool stimulation. Here the chain combines TRBV6-5 and TRBJ2-7, with 7 bases in between that match TRBD1. This clonotype originated in a human donor who received a COVID-19 vaccine. The DNA is as follows: TGTGCCAGCAGTTACTCGACAGGGAGCTCCTACGAGCAGTACTTC. Its protein reads: CASSYSTGSSYEQYF.